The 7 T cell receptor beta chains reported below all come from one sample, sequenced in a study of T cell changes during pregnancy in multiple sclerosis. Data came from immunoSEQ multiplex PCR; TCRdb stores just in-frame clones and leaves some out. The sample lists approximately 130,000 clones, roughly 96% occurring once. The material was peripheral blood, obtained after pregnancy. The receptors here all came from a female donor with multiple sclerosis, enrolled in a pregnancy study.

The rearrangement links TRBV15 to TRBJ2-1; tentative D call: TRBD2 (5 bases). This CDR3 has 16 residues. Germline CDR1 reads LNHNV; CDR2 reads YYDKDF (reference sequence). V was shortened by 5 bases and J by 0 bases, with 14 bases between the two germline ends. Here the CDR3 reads CATSRMTGSSYNEQFF. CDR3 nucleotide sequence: TGTGCCACCAGCCGAATGACGGGGAGCTCCTACAATGAGCAGTTCTTC.

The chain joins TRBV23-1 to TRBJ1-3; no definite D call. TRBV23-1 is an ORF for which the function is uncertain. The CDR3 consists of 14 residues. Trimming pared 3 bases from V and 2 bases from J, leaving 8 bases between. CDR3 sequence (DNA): TGCGCCAGCAGTCAGTGGGCTGCTGGAAACACCATATATTTT. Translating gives CASSQWAAGNTIYF.

The CDR3 region has the DNA TGCAGCGTTGCCGCAGTTAACTATGGCTACACCTTC. Its protein is CSVAAVNYGYTF. The rearrangement joins TRBV29-1 to TRBJ1-2, with no clear D. In germline, CDR1 is SQVTM, CDR2 ANQGSEA. This CDR3 contains 12 residues. V lost 4 bases, J lost 1 base, and 7 bases lay in between.

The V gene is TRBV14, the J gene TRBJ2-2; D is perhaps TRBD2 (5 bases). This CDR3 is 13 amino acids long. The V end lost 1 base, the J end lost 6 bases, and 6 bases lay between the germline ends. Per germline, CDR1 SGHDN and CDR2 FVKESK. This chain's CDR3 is CASSQVGAGELFF. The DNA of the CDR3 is TGTGCCAGCAGCCAAGTCGGGGCCGGGGAGCTGTTTTTT.

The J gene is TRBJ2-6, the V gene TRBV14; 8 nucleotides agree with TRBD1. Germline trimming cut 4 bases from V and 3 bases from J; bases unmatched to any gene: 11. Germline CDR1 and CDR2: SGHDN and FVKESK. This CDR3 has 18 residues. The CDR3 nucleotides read TGTGCCAGCAGCCCTCCGGGCAGGGGGCGTATTGGGGCCAACGTCCTGACTTTC. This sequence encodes CASSPPGRGRIGANVLTF.

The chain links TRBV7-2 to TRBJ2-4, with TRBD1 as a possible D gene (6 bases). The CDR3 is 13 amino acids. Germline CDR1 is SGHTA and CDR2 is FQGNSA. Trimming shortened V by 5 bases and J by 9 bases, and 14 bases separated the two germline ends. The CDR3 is CASSLRDTGIQYF. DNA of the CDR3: TGTGCCAGCAGCCTCCGGGACACTGGCATTCAGTACTTC. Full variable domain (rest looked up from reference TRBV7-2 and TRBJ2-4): GAGVSQSPSNKVTEKGKDVELRCDPISGHTALYWYRQSLGQGLEFLIYFQGNSAPDKSGLPSDRFSAERTGGSVSTLTIQRTQQEDSAVYLCASSLRDTGIQYFGAGTRLSVL.

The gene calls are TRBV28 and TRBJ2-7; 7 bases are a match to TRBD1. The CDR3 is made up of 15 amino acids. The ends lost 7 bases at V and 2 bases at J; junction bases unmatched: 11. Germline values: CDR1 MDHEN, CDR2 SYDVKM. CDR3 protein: CASIPLGRGTYEQYF. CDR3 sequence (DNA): TGTGCCAGCATTCCCCTTGGCAGGGGGACCTACGAGCAGTACTTC.